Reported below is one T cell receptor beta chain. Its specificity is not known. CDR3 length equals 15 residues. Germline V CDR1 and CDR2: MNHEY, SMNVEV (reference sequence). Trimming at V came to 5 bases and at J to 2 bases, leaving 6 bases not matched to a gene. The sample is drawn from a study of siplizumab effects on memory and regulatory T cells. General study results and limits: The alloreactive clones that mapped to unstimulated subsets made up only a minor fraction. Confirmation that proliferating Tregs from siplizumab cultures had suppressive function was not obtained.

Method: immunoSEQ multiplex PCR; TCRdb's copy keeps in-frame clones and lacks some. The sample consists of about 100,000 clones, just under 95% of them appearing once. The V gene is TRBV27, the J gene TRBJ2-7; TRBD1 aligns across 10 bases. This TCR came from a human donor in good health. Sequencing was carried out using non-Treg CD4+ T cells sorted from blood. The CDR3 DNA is TGTGCCAGCAGTACCCCGGGACAGGGGACCTACGAGCAGTACTTC. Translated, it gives CASSTPGQGTYEQYF.